A single sample gave rise to the 21 T cell receptor beta chains below, sequenced in a study of T cells in Graves' hyperthyroidism and ophthalmopathy. RNA transcripts were the template for amplifying TCR beta CDR3 regions. HTBI primers were the set used in a first-round RT-PCR of the TCR CDR3. TCRdb passed the multiplex PCR reads through MiXCR, listing each CDR3 protein once. The top ten hold 15% to 17% of the sample, which has almost 350,000 distinct CDR3 sequences, 15% to 20% seen once. The sequencing sample was made of blood. All receptors come from a woman between 40 and 55 years old with Graves' ophthalmopathy.

This clonotype showed up just once. One end of the junction does not line up with germline, which may come from a read error. The chain links TRBV5-1 to TRBJ1-2; no reliable D call. The CDR3 totals 12 residues. Germline CDR1 SGHRS, CDR2 YFSETQ. In DNA form, the CDR3 reads TGCGCCAGCAGCTTAGCTAACAATGGCTACACCTTC. This translates into CASSLANNGYTF. Complete variable domain (other parts from reference TRBV5-1 and TRBJ1-2): KAGVTQTPRYLIKTRGQQVTLSCSPISGHRSVSWYQQTPGQGLQFLFEYFSETQRNKGNFPGRFSGRQFSNSRSEMNVSTLELGDSALYLCASSLANNGYTFGSGTRLTVV.

This clonotype was seen at least ten times. V gene TRBV28 combines with J gene TRBJ2-7, with D perhaps TRBD1 or TRBD2 (6 bases each). The germline V gene has CDR1 MDHEN and CDR2 SYDVKM. V was pared by 1 base and J by 5 bases, with 18 bases between. The CDR3 loop spans 16 amino acids. The CDR3 region is CASSLYGGLSVDEQYF. Here the CDR3 DNA reads TGTGCCAGCAGTTTATATGGGGGGCTTAGTGTAGACGAGCAGTACTTC.

The sample holds many counts of this clonotype. The gene calls are TRBV20-1 and TRBJ1-1; 9 bases map to TRBD1. Looked up from germline, CDR1 is DFQATT and CDR2 is SNEGSKA (reference sequence). The CDR3 runs to 15 residues. The V gene end was trimmed by 3 bases and the J gene end by 6 bases; junction bases not matched to a gene: 11. CDR3 sequence (DNA): TGCAGTGCTAGCGCCTTGACAGGGGGGCACGCTGAAGCTTTCTTT. Protein sequence: CSASALTGGHAEAFF.

This clonotype was seen at least ten times. The rearrangement joins TRBV27 to TRBJ2-7; D might be TRBD2 (5 bases). The V and J ends lost 2 bases and 5 bases respectively, with 10 bases between them. CDR3 length: 13 residues. Germline V gene lookup returns CDR1 MNHEY and CDR2 SMNVEV (reference sequence). In DNA form, the CDR3 reads TGTGCCAGCAGTTTACCCGGGGAACACGAGCAGTACTTC. Protein: CASSLPGEHEQYF.

This clonotype has ten or more counts. This rearrangement joins TRBV20-1 to TRBJ1-6; D is uncertain. V gave up 0 bases and J gave up 5 bases, with 11 bases separating them. The CDR3 runs 15 residues. The germline V gene encodes CDR1 DFQATT and CDR2 SNEGSKA (reference sequence). The CDR3 DNA is TGCAGTGCTAGAGATCTGCAGGTTGATAATTCACCCCTCCACTTT. It is translated as CSARDLQVDNSPLHF.

In its sample, this clonotype was seen once. This rearrangement joins TRBV6-1 to TRBJ2-7; TRBD1 or TRBD2 may be the D gene (5 bases each). This CDR3 comprises 15 residues. Deletions cut 8 bases from V and 4 bases from J, with 21 bases between. Germline CDR1 and CDR2: MNHNS and SASEGT. In DNA, the CDR3 is TGTGCCAGCCGGCTTGGGCAGGGCCGAGGGTACGAGCAGTACTTC. It encodes CASRLGQGRGYEQYF.

This clonotype was seen many times. The V call is TRBV20-1, the J call TRBJ1-2; 8 bases line up with TRBD1. With 7 bases clipped from V and 4 bases from J, the junction kept 8 bases outside the gene matches. Germline V gene data show CDR1 as DFQATT and CDR2 as SNEGSKA (reference sequence). This CDR3 has 13 residues. CDR3 protein: CSVGAGGVYGYTF. CDR3 DNA: TGCAGTGTTGGGGCAGGGGGCGTCTATGGCTACACCTTC.

This clonotype was seen at least ten times. The V call is TRBV12-3 or TRBV12-4, the J call TRBJ2-5, with 8 bases fitting TRBD2. V lost 2 bases to trimming and J lost 1 base; unmatched junction nucleotides: 9. This CDR3 has 17 amino acids. The CDR3 here is CASSLSSGRAPQETQYF. The CDR3 nucleotides are TGTGCCAGCAGTTTATCTTCCGGGAGGGCCCCCCAAGAGACCCAGTACTTC.

This clonotype was counted ten times or more. The chain carries TRBV10-2 and TRBJ1-5; no firm D call. There are 15 residues in the CDR3. V lost 1 base, J lost 2 bases, and 9 bases lay in between. In germline, CDR1 is WSHSY, CDR2 SAAADI. The CDR3 reads CASSEWEGGNQPQHF. DNA for the CDR3: TGCGCCAGCAGTGAGTGGGAGGGAGGCAATCAGCCCCAGCATTTT.

This clonotype was counted many times. The V gene is TRBV28, the J gene TRBJ1-2; no definite D call. CDR1 is MDHEN and CDR2 is SYDVKM in the germline V gene. V was trimmed by 6 bases and J by 4 bases, leaving 12 bases between them. This CDR3 spans 13 amino acids. The CDR3 sequence: CASRTGIGYGYTF. The CDR3 DNA reads as TGTGCCAGCAGGACGGGGATCGGCTATGGCTACACCTTC.

This clonotype was detected many times. This sequence joins TRBV18 and TRBJ2-7; 8 bases are a match to TRBD2. After removal of 5 bases from V and 3 bases from J, the junction contained 12 bases not matched to a gene. This CDR3 is built from 16 residues. Germline assignment: CDR1 KGHSH and CDR2 LQKENI. The CDR3 sequence: CASSAKSGTSLYEQYF. CDR3 bases: TGTGCCAGCTCAGCTAAATCCGGGACTAGTCTCTACGAGCAGTACTTC.

This clonotype was counted a few times. The chain combines TRBV5-1 with TRBJ2-7, with 9 bases aligning to TRBD1. Germline CDR1 is SGHRS and CDR2 is YFSETQ. The CDR3 extends over 15 amino acids. The J segment lost 4 bases and the V segment lost 4 bases, leaving 9 bases of the junction unmatched. CDR3 nucleotides: TGCGCCAGCAGCCCCGGGACAGGGATTATTTACGAGCAGTACTTC. Protein sequence: CASSPGTGIIYEQYF.

This clonotype was observed a single time. The chain couples TRBV12-3 or TRBV12-4 to TRBJ1-2, with 7 positions matching TRBD1. This CDR3 has 13 residues. The J segment lost 5 bases and the V segment lost 5 bases, leaving 5 bases of the junction unmatched. Here the CDR3 reads CASSTTGPYGYTF. CDR3 coding DNA: TGTGCCAGCAGTACGACAGGGCCTTATGGCTACACCTTC.

This clonotype has a count of ten or more. V is TRBV28 and J is TRBJ2-5; D uncertain. V was trimmed by 0 bases and J by 3 bases, leaving 5 bases between them. The CDR3 has 13 amino acids. In germline, CDR1 is MDHEN, CDR2 SYDVKM. As DNA, the CDR3 is TGTGCCAGCAGTTTATGGGCAGAAGAGACCCAGTACTTC. Translating gives CASSLWAEETQYF.

This clonotype has at least ten counts. The V and J genes are TRBV5-1 and TRBJ2-3, with TRBD2 matching 13 bases. The CDR3 covers 16 residues. CDR1 and CDR2 (germline): SGHRS, YFSETQ. V lost 4 bases and J lost 5; bases outside the gene matches: 7. In DNA, the CDR3 is TGCGCCAGCAGCGGGGGACTAGCGGGGCAGGGAGATACGCAGTATTTT. Protein product: CASSGGLAGQGDTQYF.

This clonotype has ten or more counts. Its ends do not fully match the called genes, so a read error is possible. This chain joins TRBV20-1 and TRBJ2-5; D may be TRBD2 (5 bases). The CDR3 runs 14 residues. Germline V gives CDR1 DFQATT, CDR2 SNEGSKA (reference sequence). The chain's CDR3 is CSASEEVLQETQYF. The CDR3 DNA reads as TGCAGTGCTAGTGAGGAGGTACTTCAAGAGACTCAGTACTTC.

Worth noting for this clonotype: At one boundary the junction diverges from the germline segment, which might be a read error. The chain combines TRBV20-1 with TRBJ2-4, with 8 bases matching TRBD2. This CDR3 region has 13 residues. Germline V gene sequence: CDR1 DFQATT, CDR2 SNEGSKA (reference sequence). DNA for the CDR3: TGCAGTCCCGGGGGGGGGTCCAAAAACATGCAGTACTTC. Its translation: CSPGGGSKNMQYF.

This clonotype showed up just once. At one end, the junction sequence differs from germline, possibly due to a read error. The chain is built from TRBV6-5 and TRBJ1-1; a possible D gene is TRBD1 (5 bases). This CDR3 region has 14 residues. CDR1 is MNHEY and CDR2 is SVGAGI in the germline V gene. CDR3 amino acids: CASSYGGENTGAFF. CDR3 DNA sequence: TGTGCCAGCAGTTATGGAGGGGAAAACACTGGAGCTTTCTTT.

Ten or more counts support this clonotype. This chain uses TRBV5-1 with TRBJ1-1; 7 nucleotides match TRBD1. The CDR3 extends over 13 amino acids. J lost 6 bases, V lost 4 bases, and 6 bases had no gene match. Germline assignment: CDR1 SGHRS and CDR2 YFSETQ. CDR3 residues: CASSPGTVAEAFF. The CDR3 DNA reads TGCGCCAGCAGCCCCGGGACAGTCGCTGAAGCTTTCTTT.

In this sample, this clonotype turned up many times. A read error may be the cause here, since a much bigger clone is one base away. The chain couples TRBV6-5 to TRBJ1-1; possible D gene TRBD1, 6 bases. Trimming took off 4 bases at V and 5 bases at J, with 17 bases between the two ends. This CDR3 region has 15 residues. Germline V gene lookup returns CDR1 MNHEY and CDR2 SVGAGI. The CDR3 DNA is TGTGCCAGCAGTTTGGTGGGGGGCAGCTCGACTGAAGCTTTCTTT. It encodes CASSLVGGSSTEAFF.

This clonotype was seen ten or more times. The chain is built from TRBV20-1 and TRBJ2-7; D is undetermined. The germline V gene has CDR1 DFQATT and CDR2 SNEGSKA (reference sequence). Between the trimmed V and J ends, which lost 7 bases and 4 bases, there was a span of 11 bases. There are 11 residues in the CDR3. The CDR3 spells CSVGSSYEQYF. The CDR3 nucleotides read TGCAGTGTCGGGTCCAGTTACGAGCAGTACTTC.